The 18 T cell receptor beta chains below were found in one sample sequenced in a study of shared clonotypes between healthy human individuals. Some clones are missing from TCRdb's copy, which holds only in-frame ones; the method was immunoSEQ multiplex PCR. The table lists some 550,000 clones, about 96% of them singletons. Sequencing used naive CD4+ T cells sorted from blood. Documented subset: CD45RA+ positively selected. Source of these receptors: a woman in her twenties or thirties in good health.

The rearrangement joins TRBV10-3 to TRBJ2-5; 10 positions match TRBD2. Trimming cost V 0 bases and J 3 bases; bases outside gene matches: 1. Germline CDR1 ENHRY, CDR2 SYGVKD. The CDR3 length is 15 residues. The CDR3 DNA is TGTGCCATCAGTGAGTCCACTAGCGGGAAAGAGACCCAGTACTTC. Its translation: CAISESTSGKETQYF.

Here the CDR3 reads CAVGTGVTEAFF. For the CDR3, the DNA is TGTGCCGTTGGGACAGGGGTTACTGAAGCTTTCTTT. The rearrangement links TRBV27 to TRBJ1-1, with 10 bases identical to TRBD1. CDR3 length: 12 amino acids. J gave up 5 bases and V 11 bases, and 5 bases lay outside the gene matches. The germline V gene has CDR1 MNHEY and CDR2 SMNVEV (reference sequence).

V gene TRBV15 combines with J gene TRBJ2-7; D remains ambiguous. V was pared by 0 bases and J by 0 bases, with 6 bases between. Germline V lookup: CDR1 LNHNV, CDR2 YYDKDF (reference sequence). The CDR3 is 14 amino acids. CDR3 bases: TGTGCCACCAGCAGAGATCGTGTCTCCTACGAGCAGTACTTC. Its translation: CATSRDRVSYEQYF. The whole variable domain, filled in from reference TRBV15 and TRBJ2-7, reads DAMVIQNPRYQVTQFGKPVTLSCSQTLNHNVMYWYQQKSSQAPKLLFHYYDKDFNNEADTPDNFQSRRPNTSFCFLDIRSPGLGDTAMYLCATSRDRVSYEQYFGPGTRLTVT.

On this clone: This specimen includes other DNA sequences encoding the same CDR3. V is TRBV5-1 and J is TRBJ1-1; 7 bases match TRBD1. The CDR3 sequence is 13 residues long. With 2 bases clipped from V and 5 bases from J, the junction kept 3 bases outside the gene matches. Per the germline V gene, CDR1 is SGHRS and CDR2 is YFSETQ. The CDR3 bases are TGCGCCAGCAGCTTCCAGGGGGGGACTGAAGCTTTCTTT. Protein sequence: CASSFQGGTEAFF.

The V and J genes are TRBV5-1 and TRBJ1-3; D possibly corresponds to TRBD1 (5 bases). V was pared by 5 bases and J by 2 bases, with 20 bases between. This CDR3 comprises 17 residues. From germline, CDR1 is SGHRS and CDR2 YFSETQ. The CDR3 nucleotides read TGCGCCAGCAGTTACCGCGGGGCCGGTTCGGCTGGAAACACCATATATTTT. This codes for CASSYRGAGSAGNTIYF.

The count of this clone is one. This chain connects TRBV15 to TRBJ1-2; tentative D call: TRBD1 (6 bases). The CDR3 covers 14 residues. CDR1 and CDR2 from the germline V gene are LNHNV and YYDKDF (reference sequence). V was trimmed by 6 bases and J by 1 base, leaving 12 bases between them. CDR3 sequence: CATRDTGINYGYTF. Here the CDR3 DNA reads TGTGCCACCAGGGACACAGGGATTAACTATGGCTACACCTTC.

The chain couples TRBV4-1 to TRBJ1-1; weak D call: TRBD1 (5 bases). The CDR3 has 17 amino acids. V was clipped by 3 bases and J by 8 bases, with 25 bases between them. The germline V gene has CDR1 MGHRA and CDR2 YSYEKL. CDR3: CASSHQLRTWDAAEAFF. As DNA, the CDR3 is TGCGCCAGCAGCCATCAGCTACGCACGTGGGACGCAGCAGAAGCTTTCTTT.

The gene calls are TRBV19 and TRBJ2-1; D is undetermined. Germline V gene sequence: CDR1 LNHDA, CDR2 SQIVND (reference sequence). CDR3 length equals 13 residues. Trimming shortened V by 8 bases and J by 5 bases, and 13 bases separated the two germline ends. The CDR3 DNA sequence: TGTGCCAGTCGGCACAAGGTCGACAATGAGCAGTTCTTC. Translating gives CASRHKVDNEQFF.

This chain links TRBV5-1 with TRBJ1-5, with 7 bases lining up with TRBD1. This CDR3 is 14 amino acids long. The germline V gene encodes CDR1 SGHRS and CDR2 YFSETQ. Trimming cost V 0 bases and J 5 bases; bases outside gene matches: 2. CDR3 sequence: CASSLEQGDQPQHF. The CDR3 coding sequence is TGCGCCAGCAGCTTGGAGCAGGGGGATCAGCCCCAGCATTTT.

This sequence joins TRBV6-1 and TRBJ1-3, with a weak D call TRBD1 (5 bases). V dropped 5 bases and J dropped 3 bases, with 14 bases sitting between them. Germline V gene data show CDR1 as MNHNS and CDR2 as SASEGT. The CDR3 length is 15 residues. As DNA, the CDR3 is TGTGCCAGCAGTTCCCATAGGGGTCTTGGAAACACCATATATTTT. Its protein is CASSSHRGLGNTIYF.

This chain links TRBV28 with TRBJ2-4; 8 bases are a match to TRBD1. CDR3 length equals 14 residues. The germline V gene encodes CDR1 MDHEN and CDR2 SYDVKM. J was trimmed by 8 bases and V by 5 bases; bases with no gene match: 8. The CDR3 protein is CASSPQGGSDIQYF. The CDR3 nucleotides are TGTGCCAGCAGTCCACAGGGGGGCTCGGACATTCAGTACTTC.

To note about this clone: Here the CDR3 omits its conserved ending phenylalanine or tryptophan, so a read error is the likely source. Because the CDR3's place on the DNA is in doubt, the DNA is left out and the CDR3 is given as listed by TCRdb. This sequence joins TRBV19 and TRBJ1-1. Inclusive of both ends, the CDR3 amounts to 8 amino acids. Germline V gene sequence: CDR1 LNHDA, CDR2 SQIVND (reference sequence). The CDR3 is CASSPRSG.

The rearrangement joins TRBV2 to TRBJ1-1; D gene uncertain. The V end was cut by 2 bases, the J end by 2 bases, with 12 bases between. Germline V gives CDR1 SNHLY, CDR2 FYNNEI. The CDR3 covers 15 residues. In DNA, the CDR3 is TGTGCCAGCAGTGAAATACAGTTTTCCAACACTGAAGCTTTCTTT. Protein sequence: CASSEIQFSNTEAFF.

The chain combines TRBV5-1 with TRBJ2-5, with D possibly matching TRBD2 (6 bases). The CDR3 loop spans 13 amino acids. V dropped 4 bases and J dropped 5 bases, with 12 bases sitting between them. The germline V gene has CDR1 SGHRS and CDR2 YFSETQ. The CDR3 DNA reads as TGCGCCAGCAGCCTCGAGGAGGGTGAGACCCAGTACTTC. This sequence encodes CASSLEEGETQYF.

The rearrangement links TRBV5-1 to TRBJ2-5; tentative D call: TRBD1 (5 bases). Germline loops: CDR1 SGHRS, CDR2 YFSETQ. The V end was cut by 2 bases, the J end by 4 bases, with 15 bases between. The CDR3 sequence is 15 residues long. CDR3 loop: CASSFGQGLGETQYF. The CDR3 DNA sequence: TGCGCCAGCAGCTTTGGGCAGGGCCTAGGAGAGACCCAGTACTTC. Supplemented by reference TRBV5-1 and TRBJ2-5, the full variable domain reads KAGVTQTPRYLIKTRGQQVTLSCSPISGHRSVSWYQQTPGQGLQFLFEYFSETQRNKGNFPGRFSGRQFSNSRSEMNVSTLELGDSALYLCASSFGQGLGETQYFGPGTRLLVL.

This clone was counted once. The chain employs TRBV28 and TRBJ2-7; D assignment may be TRBD1 or TRBD2 (5 bases each). The CDR3 sequence is 15 residues long. CDR1 and CDR2 from the germline V gene are MDHEN and SYDVKM. With 2 bases removed from V and 3 bases from J, the gap between germline ends came to 14 bases. Written as DNA, the CDR3 is TGTGCCAGCAGTTTACCAGGGACGTACGGCTACGAGCAGTACTTC. This translates into CASSLPGTYGYEQYF. Full variable domain (remainder filled in from reference TRBV28 and TRBJ2-7): DVKVTQSSRYLVKRTGEKVFLECVQDMDHENMFWYRQDPGLGLRLIYFSYDVKMKEKGDIPEGYSVSREKKERFSLILESASTNQTSMYLCASSLPGTYGYEQYFGPGTRLTVT.

In DNA form, the CDR3 reads TGTGCCAGCGGCAGGAACACCGGGGAGCTGTTTTTT. Its translation is CASGRNTGELFF. V is TRBV7-2 and J is TRBJ2-2, with D unresolved. V was cut by 8 bases and J by 1 base, with 5 bases left in between. The germline gives CDR1 SGHTA, CDR2 FQGNSA. The CDR3 is made up of 12 amino acids.

J is TRBJ2-5 and V is TRBV28, with D possibly being TRBD1 (6 bases). The CDR3 has 13 amino acids. Germline V gene sequence: CDR1 MDHEN, CDR2 SYDVKM. V was clipped by 3 bases and J by 9 bases, with 14 bases between them. DNA of the CDR3: TGTGCCAGCAGTTTTACAGGGCATAGGGCCCAGTACTTC. This gives the protein CASSFTGHRAQYF.